This T cell receptor (beta chain) was captured by sequencing in a study of radiotherapy plus CTLA-4 blockade in lung cancer. Study findings and constraints: The study found tumor-derived TCR clones expanded in blood after radiotherapy plus ipilimumab.

As to this clone: The target antigen is unknown.

Profiling relied on immunoSEQ multiplex PCR, and the TCRdb table lists in-frame clones only, not all of them. Of 85,000 to 90,000 clones detected, more than 85% appear once; the ten largest clones hold 16%. The sample consisted of peripheral blood, taken from a patient treated with radiotherapy plus ipilimumab. This sequence originates from a human donor with non-small cell lung cancer that progressed on radiotherapy plus ipilimumab.

The CDR3 sequence: CASSDRGMSTGELFF. Here the CDR3 DNA reads TGTGCCAGCAGTGACAGGGGTATGAGCACCGGGGAGCTGTTTTTT. The rearrangement links TRBV6-6 to TRBJ2-2, with 8 bases fitting TRBD1. Germline trimming cut 5 bases from V and 4 bases from J; bases unmatched to any gene: 6. Per germline, CDR1 MNHNY and CDR2 SVGAGI (reference sequence). The CDR3 consists of 15 residues.